This T cell receptor (beta chain) was sequenced during a study of glioma-infiltrating T cells. The study, taken as a whole, reports: Only very few CDR3 sequences appeared in both tissue and blood. Gliomas, especially low-grade, showed above-expected tissue-blood divergence; non-neoplastic patients showed below.

This clonotype showed up just a few times. What it recognizes is unknown. The ends lost 0 bases at V and 3 bases at J; junction bases unmatched: 1. Germline-derived CDR1 and CDR2 are LGHDT and YNNKEL (reference sequence). The length of the CDR3 is 16 residues. The iRepertoire nested amplicon-rescue multiplex PCR amplified TCR alpha and beta CDR3s from RNA. For one-step reverse transcription and amplification, 100-400 ng of tissue mRNA or PBMC total RNA was used. One entry per CDR3 protein, called by TCRdb with MiXCR from the multiplex PCR reads. The sample includes 4,500 to 7,000 distinct CDR3 sequences, roughly two fifths of them seen just once.

Input material: glioma tissue, nonneoplastic brain tissue, or PBMCs (not recorded which). This chain uses TRBV3-1 with TRBJ2-1; 11 bases agree with TRBD2. This TCR was recovered from a human donor with low-grade glioma or glioblastoma, undergoing nonglioma brain surgery, or in good health (not recorded which). CDR3 region: CASSQDGTSGYNEQFF. In DNA, the CDR3 is TGTGCCAGCAGCCAAGATGGGACTAGCGGCTACAATGAGCAGTTCTTC.